The 20 T cell receptor beta chains listed next were all sequenced from one sample in a study of shared clonotypes between healthy human individuals (dated by TCRdb to the early 2020s). The library came from the immunoSEQ multiplex PCR assay. The table comes from immuneACCESS by way of TCRdb, which keeps in-frame sequences with V and J called. Part of the clones is missing from these tables; in studies checked, under half for an unresolved V gene and the rest for unknown reasons. The sample includes about 1 million clones, with approximately 76% observed a single time. 1.4% of the sample is taken by the ten largest. The sample comprised memory CD4+ T cells sorted from blood. In light of the paper, this sample's cell subset or site label describes: CD45RA-negative fraction. All receptors come from a man aged 18-30 years in good health.

The V gene is TRBV19, the J gene TRBJ1-5; D not certain. Germline V CDR1 and CDR2: LNHDA, SQIVND (reference sequence). This CDR3 contains 15 residues. The ends were cut back, 8 bases at V and 4 bases at J, with 18 bases in the middle. The chain's CDR3 is CASSRAWAGNQPQHF. The CDR3 DNA sequence: TGTGCCAGTTCCCGAGCCTGGGCGGGGAATCAGCCCCAGCATTTT.

The chain links TRBV7-6 to TRBJ1-1; possible D gene TRBD1, 6 bases. The germline V gene encodes CDR1 SGHVS and CDR2 FNYEAQ. The CDR3 totals 14 residues. The ends were cut back, 7 bases at V and 1 base at J, with 13 bases in the middle. In DNA form, the CDR3 reads TGTGCCAGCACCCGTGGGGGGCGGAACACTGAAGCTTTCTTT. It yields the protein CASTRGGRNTEAFF. Full variable domain (outside the CDR3, taken from reference TRBV7-6 and TRBJ1-1): GAGVSQSPRYKVTKRGQDVALRCDPISGHVSLYWYRQALGQGPEFLTYFNYEAQQDKSGLPNDRFSAERPEGSISTLTIQRTEQRDSAMYRCASTRGGRNTEAFFGQGTRLTVV.

J is TRBJ2-5 and V is TRBV5-4, with 7 bases that match TRBD2. V lost 7 bases to trimming and J lost 0 bases; unmatched junction nucleotides: 9. This CDR3 is 15 amino acids long. CDR1 and CDR2 from the germline V gene are SGHNT and YYREEE (reference sequence). CDR3 sequence reads: CASLVAGQDQETQYF. CDR3 nucleotide sequence: TGTGCCAGCCTTGTAGCGGGTCAAGACCAAGAGACCCAGTACTTC.

This clone was seen a few times. The sample holds other DNA sequences that translate to the same CDR3. The chain is built from TRBV29-1 and TRBJ1-1, with D maybe TRBD1 (6 bases). Deletions cut 2 bases from V and 2 bases from J, with 12 bases between. The CDR3 contains 14 residues. Germline-derived CDR1 and CDR2 are SQVTM and ANQGSEA. CDR3 protein: CSVERGSGNTEAFF. The CDR3 coding sequence is TGCAGCGTTGAAAGGGGGTCAGGAAACACTGAAGCTTTCTTT.

This chain uses TRBV11-2 with TRBJ2-5; TRBD1 might be the D (5 bases). V lost 3 bases and J 5 bases, leaving 10 bases between the germline ends. This CDR3 is built from 13 residues. In germline, CDR1 is SGHAT, CDR2 FQNNGV. The CDR3 sequence is CASSFGAAETQYF. The CDR3 DNA is TGTGCCAGCAGCTTTGGGGCTGCGGAGACCCAGTACTTC.

The chain has TRBV18 and TRBJ1-3; no clear D. V lost 2 bases to trimming and J lost 0 bases, with 11 bases between them. CDR3 length: 16 amino acids. The germline V gene has CDR1 KGHSH and CDR2 LQKENI. This CDR3 reads CASSPAVASSGNTIYF. The CDR3 nucleotides are TGTGCCAGCTCACCAGCAGTTGCTAGCTCTGGAAACACCATATATTTT.

A remark on this clone: In the same sample, other DNA sequences code for this CDR3. The chain is built from TRBV7-2 and TRBJ2-3, with D unresolved. V dropped 1 base and J dropped 0 bases, with 8 bases sitting between them. The CDR3 sequence is 15 residues long. Germline CDR1 SGHTA, CDR2 FQGNSA. The CDR3 region is CASSLEGRSTDTQYF. The CDR3 DNA reads as TGTGCCAGCAGCTTAGAGGGCCGAAGCACAGATACGCAGTATTTT.

This clone was counted a single time. This sequence joins TRBV19 and TRBJ1-5, with unresolved D. V was clipped by 2 bases and J by 2 bases, with 13 bases between them. Looked up from germline, CDR1 is LNHDA and CDR2 is SQIVND (reference sequence). The CDR3 is made up of 16 amino acids. The CDR3 DNA follows: TGTGCCAGTAGTATAAGCAGGAGTGAGGGCAATCAGCCCCAGCATTTT. Residues: CASSISRSEGNQPQHF.

V is TRBV27 and J is TRBJ2-7; D is possibly TRBD1 or TRBD2 (6 bases each). This CDR3 spans 12 amino acids. V lost 7 bases and J lost 5, with 12 bases in between. The germline CDR1 and CDR2 sequences are MNHEY and SMNVEV (reference sequence). Written as DNA, the CDR3 is TGTGCCAGCAACTGGGGGGCCCACGAGCAGTACTTC. This translates into CASNWGAHEQYF.

The chain uses TRBV7-6 and TRBJ2-7; possibly TRBD1 for D (5 bases). Germline CDR1 and CDR2: SGHVS and FNYEAQ. The CDR3 is 13 amino acids. With 6 bases removed from V and 5 bases from J, the gap between germline ends came to 14 bases. CDR3 nucleotide sequence: TGTGCCAGCAGTTCAACCCAGGGAAACGAGCAGTACTTC. Its translation: CASSSTQGNEQYF.

The chain links TRBV6-6 to TRBJ1-2, with 8 bases lining up with TRBD1. The CDR3 contains 14 residues. Per germline, CDR1 MNHNY and CDR2 SVGAGI (reference sequence). V lost 2 bases and J lost 6; bases outside the gene matches: 5. CDR3 residues: CASSYTGQEDGYTF. The CDR3 DNA reads as TGTGCCAGCAGTTACACGGGACAGGAGGATGGCTACACCTTC.

In this sample, this clone turned up many times. The V call is TRBV28, the J call TRBJ1-3; D may be TRBD1 (6 bases). Deletions cut 1 base from V and 0 bases from J, with 10 bases between. Germline V gene lookup returns CDR1 MDHEN and CDR2 SYDVKM. The CDR3 length is 16 residues. The CDR3 region is CASSLFGTYSGNTIYF. In DNA form, the CDR3 reads TGTGCCAGCAGTTTATTCGGGACATACTCTGGAAACACCATATATTTT.

The V and J genes are TRBV5-6 and TRBJ1-1; TRBD1 matches at 8 bases. CDR1 and CDR2 (germline): SGHDT, YYEEEE. Trimming cost V 2 bases and J 8 bases; bases outside gene matches: 11. The CDR3 runs 15 residues. CDR3 loop: CASSFLDRDAVEAFF. CDR3 nucleotides: TGTGCCAGCAGCTTCTTGGACAGGGACGCTGTAGAAGCTTTCTTT.

The CDR3 DNA reads as TGCGCCAGCAGCCCACCGTTGGGGCAGGGCGGGGAGCTGTTTTTT. Translating gives CASSPPLGQGGELFF. The J gene is TRBJ2-2, the V gene TRBV5-1; TRBD1 is a possible D gene (5 bases). The V gene lost 4 bases and the J gene lost 7 bases, with 17 bases spanning the gap. The germline CDR1 and CDR2 sequences are SGHRS and YFSETQ. The CDR3 contains 15 residues.

This clone was seen once. The rearrangement links TRBV7-9 to TRBJ2-1, with TRBD2 as a possible D gene (5 bases). Germline loops: CDR1 SEHNR, CDR2 FQNEAQ (reference sequence). The CDR3 is made up of 12 amino acids. V gave up 5 bases and J gave up 12 bases, with 14 bases separating them. DNA of the CDR3: TGTGCCAGCAGCCTGGATACGGACTCGCAGTTCTTC. Its translation: CASSLDTDSQFF.

This chain joins TRBV14 and TRBJ1-3; D call uncertain. This CDR3 spans 12 amino acids. V lost 0 bases and J lost 14, with 11 bases in between. Germline CDR1 and CDR2: SGHDN and FVKESK. Here the CDR3 DNA reads TGTGCCAGCAGCCAAGATAGGACTGTTTTATATTTT. Its translation: CASSQDRTVLYF.

This chain joins TRBV9 and TRBJ2-1; D perhaps matches TRBD1 (6 bases). The CDR3 loop spans 14 amino acids. Germline CDR1 is SGDLS and CDR2 is YYNGEE. Trimming left V 5 bases short and J 6 bases short, with 15 bases between. Here the CDR3 reads CASRDPLGGNEQFF. The CDR3 DNA reads as TGTGCCAGCAGGGACCCTTTAGGGGGCAATGAGCAGTTCTTC.

This clone was seen a handful of times. Other DNA sequences from this sample encode an identical CDR3 as well. The chain is built from TRBV30 and TRBJ1-5, with 7 bases lining up with TRBD1. J lost 2 bases, V lost 0 bases, and 1 base had no gene match. Germline V gives CDR1 GTSNPN, CDR2 SVGIG (reference sequence). This CDR3 spans 14 amino acids. The CDR3 region has the DNA TGTGCCTGGAGTGTAGGACAGGGCAATCAGCCCCAGCATTTT. It encodes CAWSVGQGNQPQHF.

This clone has more than one count but fewer than ten. This chain connects TRBV19 to TRBJ1-1; 7 bases align to TRBD1. The CDR3 is made up of 16 amino acids. V shed 3 bases and J 6 bases; nucleotides not matched to a gene: 13. Germline assignment: CDR1 LNHDA and CDR2 SQIVND (reference sequence). Here the CDR3 DNA reads TGTGCCAGTAGTATGCTCCCGGGGACAGCTTCTGCTGAAGCTTTCTTT. Translation gives CASSMLPGTASAEAFF.

Ten or more counts support this clone. The chain recombines TRBV6-6 with TRBJ1-6; D gene ambiguous. This CDR3 contains 16 residues. The V gene lost 5 bases and the J gene lost 8 bases, with 19 bases spanning the gap. Looked up from germline, CDR1 is MNHNY and CDR2 is SVGAGI (reference sequence). The CDR3 spells CASSPDRREGYSPLHF. The DNA for the CDR3 is TGTGCCAGCAGTCCCGACCGTAGAGAGGGCTATTCACCCCTCCACTTT.